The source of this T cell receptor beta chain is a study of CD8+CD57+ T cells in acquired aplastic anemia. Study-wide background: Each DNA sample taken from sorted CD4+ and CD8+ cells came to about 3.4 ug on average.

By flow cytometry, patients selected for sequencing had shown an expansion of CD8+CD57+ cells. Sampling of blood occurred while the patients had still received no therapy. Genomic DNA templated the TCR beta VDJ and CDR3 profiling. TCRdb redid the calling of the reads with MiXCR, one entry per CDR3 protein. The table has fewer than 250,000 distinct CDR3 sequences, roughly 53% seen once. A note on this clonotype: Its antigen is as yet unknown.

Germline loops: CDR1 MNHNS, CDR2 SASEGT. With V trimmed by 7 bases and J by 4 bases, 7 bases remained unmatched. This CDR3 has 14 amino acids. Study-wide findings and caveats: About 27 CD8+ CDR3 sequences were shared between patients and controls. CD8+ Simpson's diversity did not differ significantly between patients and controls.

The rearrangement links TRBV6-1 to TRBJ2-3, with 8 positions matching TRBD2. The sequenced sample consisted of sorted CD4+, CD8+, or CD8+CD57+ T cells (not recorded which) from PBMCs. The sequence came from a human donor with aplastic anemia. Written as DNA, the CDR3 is TGTGCCAGCATACGGGGGGGAAGGGCAGATACGCAGTATTTT. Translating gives CASIRGGRADTQYF.